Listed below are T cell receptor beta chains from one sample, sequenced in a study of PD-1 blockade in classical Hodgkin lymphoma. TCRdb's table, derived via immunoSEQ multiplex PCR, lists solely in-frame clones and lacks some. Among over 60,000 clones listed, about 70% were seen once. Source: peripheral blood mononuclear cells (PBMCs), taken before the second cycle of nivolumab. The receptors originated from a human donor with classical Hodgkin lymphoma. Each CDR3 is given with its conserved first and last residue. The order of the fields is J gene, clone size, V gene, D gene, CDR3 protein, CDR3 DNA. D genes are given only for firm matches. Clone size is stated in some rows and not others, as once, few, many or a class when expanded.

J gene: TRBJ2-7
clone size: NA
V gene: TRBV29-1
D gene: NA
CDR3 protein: CSVQASGYEQYF
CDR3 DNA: TGCAGCGTTCAAGCTTCAGGCTACGAGCAGTACTTC

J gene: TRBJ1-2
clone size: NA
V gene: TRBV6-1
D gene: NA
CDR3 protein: CASYSNYGYTF
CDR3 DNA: TGTGCCAGCTATTCTAACTATGGCTACACCTTC

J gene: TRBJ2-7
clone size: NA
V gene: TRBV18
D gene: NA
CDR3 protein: CASSPEGGRIIEQYF
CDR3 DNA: TGTGCCAGCTCACCGGAGGGGGGCAGGATCATCGAGCAGTACTTC

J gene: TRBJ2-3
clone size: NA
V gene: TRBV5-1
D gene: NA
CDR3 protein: CASSPQASTDTQYF
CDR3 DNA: TGCGCCAGCAGCCCCCAGGCCTCGACAGATACGCAGTATTTT

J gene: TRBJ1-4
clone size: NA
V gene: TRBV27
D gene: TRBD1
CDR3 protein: CASSTRQGEATNEKLFF
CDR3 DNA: TGTGCCAGCAGTACGCGACAGGGAGAGGCAACTAATGAAAAACTGTTTTTT

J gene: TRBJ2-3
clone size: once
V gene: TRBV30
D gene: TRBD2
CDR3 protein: CAWTPDWAGGGTDTQYF
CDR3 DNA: TGTGCCTGGACCCCCGATTGGGCGGGAGGCGGCACAGATACGCAGTATTTT

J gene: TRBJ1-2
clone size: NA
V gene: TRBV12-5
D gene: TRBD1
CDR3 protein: CASGLMTGDGYTF
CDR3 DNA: TGTGCTAGTGGTTTGATGACAGGGGATGGCTACACCTTC

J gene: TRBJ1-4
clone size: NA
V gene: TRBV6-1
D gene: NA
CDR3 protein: CASSEERAQTNEKLFF
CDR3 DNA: TGTGCCAGCAGTGAAGAGAGGGCACAGACTAATGAAAAACTGTTTTTT

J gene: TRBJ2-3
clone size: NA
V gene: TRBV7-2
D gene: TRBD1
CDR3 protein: CASSLVQGADTQYF
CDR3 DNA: TGTGCCAGCAGCTTAGTCCAGGGGGCAGATACGCAGTATTTT

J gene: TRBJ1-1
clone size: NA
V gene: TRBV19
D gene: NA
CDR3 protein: CASSIGRSVFF
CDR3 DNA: TGTGCCAGTAGTATTGGACGGTCGGTTTTCTTT

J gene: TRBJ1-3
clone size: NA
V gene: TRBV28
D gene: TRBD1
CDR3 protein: CASSRQGTGNTIYF
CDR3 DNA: TGTGCCAGCAGTCGACAGGGGACTGGAAACACCATATATTTT

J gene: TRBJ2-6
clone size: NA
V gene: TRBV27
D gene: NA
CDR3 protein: CASSSSSYFGANVLTF
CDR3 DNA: TGTGCCAGCAGTTCCTCAAGTTACTTTGGGGCCAACGTCCTGACTTTC

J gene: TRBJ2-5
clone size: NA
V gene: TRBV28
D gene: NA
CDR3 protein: CASSLYRPQETQYF
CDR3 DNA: TGTGCCAGCAGTTTATATCGACCCCAAGAGACCCAGTACTTC

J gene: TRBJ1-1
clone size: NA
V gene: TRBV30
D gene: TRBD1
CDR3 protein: CAWSETGVETEAFF
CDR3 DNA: TGTGCCTGGAGTGAGACAGGGGTGGAAACTGAAGCTTTCTTT

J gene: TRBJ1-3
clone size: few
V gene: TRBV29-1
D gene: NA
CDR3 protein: CSVEDPGGPIGNTIYF
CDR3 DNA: TGCAGCGTTGAAGATCCCGGGGGGCCTATTGGAAACACCATATATTTT

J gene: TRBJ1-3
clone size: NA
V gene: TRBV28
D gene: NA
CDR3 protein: CASSLWGAENTIYF
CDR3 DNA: TGTGCCAGCAGTTTATGGGGGGCGGAAAACACCATATATTTT

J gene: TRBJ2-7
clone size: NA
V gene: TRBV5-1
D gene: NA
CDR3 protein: CASRFENHEQYF
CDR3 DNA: TGCGCCAGCAGGTTCGAGAACCACGAGCAGTACTTC

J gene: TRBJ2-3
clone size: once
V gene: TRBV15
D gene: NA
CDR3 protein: CATSRDRQADTQYF
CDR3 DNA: TGTGCCACCAGCAGGGACCGACAGGCAGATACGCAGTATTTT

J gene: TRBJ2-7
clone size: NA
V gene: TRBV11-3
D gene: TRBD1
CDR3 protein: CASREGTGVAYEQYF
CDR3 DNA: TGTGCCAGCAGGGAAGGGACAGGCGTTGCCTACGAGCAGTACTTC

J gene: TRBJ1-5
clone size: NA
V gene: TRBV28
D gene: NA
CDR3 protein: CASSSPPSGGLGQPQHF
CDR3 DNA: TGTGCCAGCAGTTCCCCCCCCAGCGGAGGCCTTGGGCAGCCCCAGCATTTT

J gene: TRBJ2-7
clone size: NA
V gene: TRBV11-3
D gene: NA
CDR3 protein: CASTSFDSSYEQYF
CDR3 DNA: TGTGCCAGCACCTCCTTCGACAGCTCCTACGAGCAGTACTTC

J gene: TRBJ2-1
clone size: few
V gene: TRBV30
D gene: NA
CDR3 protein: CAWSVGVSYNEQFF
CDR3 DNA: TGTGCCTGGAGTGTAGGGGTATCCTACAATGAGCAGTTCTTC

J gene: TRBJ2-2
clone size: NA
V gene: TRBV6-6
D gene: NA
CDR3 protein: CASSYPGTGELFF
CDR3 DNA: TGTGCCAGCAGTTACCCGGGCACCGGGGAGCTGTTTTTT

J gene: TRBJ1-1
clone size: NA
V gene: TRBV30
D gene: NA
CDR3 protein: CAFSGATEAFF
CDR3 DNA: TGTGCCTTTTCCGGGGCCACTGAAGCTTTCTTT

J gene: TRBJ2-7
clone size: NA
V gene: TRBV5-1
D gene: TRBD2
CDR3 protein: CASSLAGTSGGDYEQYF
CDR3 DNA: TGCGCCAGCAGCTTGGCCGGGACTAGCGGGGGAGACTACGAGCAGTACTTC

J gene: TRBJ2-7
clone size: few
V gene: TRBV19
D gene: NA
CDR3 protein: CASSIPGEVKQYF
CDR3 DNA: TGTGCCAGTAGCATTCCAGGAGAGGTCAAGCAGTACTTC

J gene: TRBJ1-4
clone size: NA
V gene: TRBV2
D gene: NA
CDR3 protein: CASSTRAGEKLFF
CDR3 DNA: TGTGCCAGCAGTACCAGGGCTGGCGAAAAACTGTTTTTT

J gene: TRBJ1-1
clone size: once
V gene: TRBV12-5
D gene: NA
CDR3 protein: CASGLFPGGAEAFF
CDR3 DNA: TGTGCTAGTGGTTTGTTCCCCGGTGGGGCTGAAGCTTTCTTT

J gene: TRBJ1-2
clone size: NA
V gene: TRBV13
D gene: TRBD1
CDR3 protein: CASSSSGQGYTF
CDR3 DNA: TGTGCCAGCAGCTCGTCGGGACAGGGCTACACCTTC

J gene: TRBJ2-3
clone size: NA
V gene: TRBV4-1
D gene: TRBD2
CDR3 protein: CASSHVGTSGRAGLTDTQYF
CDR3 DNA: TGCGCCAGCAGCCACGTCGGGACTAGCGGGAGGGCCGGACTAACAGATACGCAGTATTTT

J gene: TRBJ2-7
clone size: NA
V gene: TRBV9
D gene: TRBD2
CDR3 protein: CASSVGTSGSYEQYF
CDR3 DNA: TGTGCCAGCAGCGTCGGGACTAGCGGGAGTTACGAGCAGTACTTC

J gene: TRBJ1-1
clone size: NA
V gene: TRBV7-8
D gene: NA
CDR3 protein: CASSSFGKGETTEAFF
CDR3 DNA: TGTGCCAGCAGCTCGTTTGGGAAGGGAGAGACCACTGAAGCTTTCTTT

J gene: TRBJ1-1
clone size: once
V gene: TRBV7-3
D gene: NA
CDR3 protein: CASSPTTGTTEAFF
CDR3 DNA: TGTGCCAGCAGCCCGACGACGGGGACCACTGAAGCTTTCTTT

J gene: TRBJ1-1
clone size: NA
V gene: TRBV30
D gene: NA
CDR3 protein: CASTGHGAFF
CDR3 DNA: TGTGCCTCCACGGGACACGGAGCTTTCTTT

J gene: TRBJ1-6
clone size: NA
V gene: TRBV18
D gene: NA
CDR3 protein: CASSLGSFNSPLHF
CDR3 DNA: TGTGCCAGCTCACTCGGAAGTTTTAATTCACCCCTCCACTTT

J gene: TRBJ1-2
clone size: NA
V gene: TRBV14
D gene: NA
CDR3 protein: CASSQVEASLMGYTF
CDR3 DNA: TGTGCCAGCAGCCAAGTCGAGGCTAGCTTGATGGGCTACACCTTC

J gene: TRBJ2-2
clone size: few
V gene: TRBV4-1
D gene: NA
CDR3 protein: CASSPSTGELFF
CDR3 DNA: TGCGCCAGCAGCCCGAGCACCGGGGAGCTGTTTTTT

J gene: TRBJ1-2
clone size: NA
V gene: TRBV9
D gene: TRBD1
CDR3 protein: CASSVGTSGQYGYTF
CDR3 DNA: TGTGCCAGCAGCGTAGGGACGTCGGGACAGTATGGCTACACCTTC

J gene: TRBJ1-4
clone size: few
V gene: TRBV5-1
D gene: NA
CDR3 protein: CASSRGFGNEKLFF
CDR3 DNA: TGCGCCAGCAGCAGGGGTTTTGGCAATGAAAAACTGTTTTTT